This TCR beta chain was captured in a study of blood T cell repertoires in COVID-19 (dated by TCRdb to the early 2020s). Notes on the research overall: Samples from collaborators originated in the United States, Italy and Spain and spanned both the acute and convalescent phases of COVID-19. Sample metadata almost always included a de-identified subject ID, COVID-19 status, age in years and sex. The prospective study material was composed of cDNA or gDNA derived from T cells, B-cell-depleted T cells, or PBMCs. Samples came from the ongoing ImmuneRACE study (first 160 participants) plus 1,254 subjects from 6 global collaborators. Subjects who had been exposed to COVID-19, were actively infected with it, or had recovered from it provided the deeply sampled blood TCRbeta repertoires that made up the dataset. A freely available public database, intended as a resource for researchers studying the immune response to SARS-CoV-2, is where the repertoires were released. Where HLA class I and class II types were available, the types were taken from metadata supplied by the sample provider, not from assay-based typing. Results the study describes overall, beyond this receptor: The quantity of clinical and demographic metadata differed by source and by participant and was supplied without curation.

One collaborating source in Seattle enrolled patients during active infection and followed them longitudinally through the course of disease. Each collaborating institution followed its own protocols to collect whole blood in K2EDTA tubes. For TCRbeta analysis, collaborators shipped samples in one of three forms: frozen whole blood, isolated PBMCs, or DNA extracted from either of those sample types. To note about this clone: Its binding antigen is unknown. The input lacks base qualities; no much larger clone sits a single base away.

The immunoSEQ Assay, a bias-controlled multiplex PCR, was used to amplify TCRbeta CDR3 regions from genomic DNA. Per the authors' processing: The number of nucleated cells in each sample was estimated by amplification of reference gene primers within the assay. Sequence reads were collapsed and filtered to measure the absolute abundance of every unique TCRbeta CDR3 rearrangement. For each sample, productive Simpson clonality was calculated as the square root of Simpson's diversity index over productive rearrangements. TCRdb retrieved this table from immuneACCESS and kept in-frame rearrangements only. Not all clones are present; in checked studies, unresolved V genes account for under half, and no reason is known for the remainder. The D gene and trimming were derived from the DNA, and the V and J assignments and clone size from that table. Counted in this sample were a few hundred thousand clones; about 85% of them appeared once. The ten largest clones capture 0.87% of the sample.

According to the germline V gene, CDR1 reads SGHVS and CDR2 reads FNYEAQ. V has 4 bases trimmed and J has 4 bases trimmed; junction bases matching no gene number 3. Counted from cysteine to phenylalanine, this CDR3 has 14 amino acids. Just CDR3 DNA is preserved here, 42 bases in frame from base 1. The receptor was isolated from a human donor with COVID-19, enrolled during active disease. The donor label of this sample is uncertain. The chain joins TRBV7-6 to TRBJ2-1, and TRBD1 aligns with 8 junction nucleotides. Sequencing input: peripheral blood. The sequenced DNA: TGTGCCAGCAGCTCGGACAGGGCTTACAATGAGCAGTTCTTC. This codes for CASSSDRAYNEQFF.